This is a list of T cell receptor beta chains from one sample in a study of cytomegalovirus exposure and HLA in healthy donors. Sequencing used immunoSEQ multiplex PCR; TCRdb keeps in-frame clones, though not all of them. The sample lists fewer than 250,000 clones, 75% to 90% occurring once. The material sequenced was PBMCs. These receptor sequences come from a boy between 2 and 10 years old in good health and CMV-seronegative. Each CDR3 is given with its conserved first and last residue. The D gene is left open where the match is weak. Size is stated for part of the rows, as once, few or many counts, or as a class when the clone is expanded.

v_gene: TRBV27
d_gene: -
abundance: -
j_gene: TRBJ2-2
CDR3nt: TGTGCCAGCAGTTTCTTAAGGGGCGAGAACACCGGGGAGCTGTTTTTT
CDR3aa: CASSFLRGENTGELFF

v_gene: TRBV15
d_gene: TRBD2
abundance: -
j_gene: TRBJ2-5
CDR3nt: TGTGCCACTCAGCGGGGGTCAGAGACCCAGTACTTC
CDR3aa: CATQRGSETQYF

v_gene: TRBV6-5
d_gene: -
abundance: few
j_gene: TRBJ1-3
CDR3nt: TGTGCCAGTAGGCTAGGCATCTCTGGAAACACCATATATTTT
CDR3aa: CASRLGISGNTIYF

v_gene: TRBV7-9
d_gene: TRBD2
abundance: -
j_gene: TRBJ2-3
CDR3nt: TGTGCCAGCAGCTTAGATATCGGGAGGGCCGAAGATACGCAGTATTTT
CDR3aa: CASSLDIGRAEDTQYF

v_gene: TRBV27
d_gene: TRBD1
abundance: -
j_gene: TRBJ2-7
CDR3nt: TGTGCCAGCAGAACACATCGGACAGGCACCTCGATCTACGAGCAGTACTTC
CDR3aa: CASRTHRTGTSIYEQYF

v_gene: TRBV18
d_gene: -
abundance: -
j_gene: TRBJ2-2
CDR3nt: TGTGCCAGCTCACCCTCCCAGGGTATCGGGGAGCTGTTTTTT
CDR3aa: CASSPSQGIGELFF

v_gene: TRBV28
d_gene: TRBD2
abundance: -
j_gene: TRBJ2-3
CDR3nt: TGTGCCAGCCCCCCCGGCGTGGCGGGAGGGCGTGGAGATACGCAGTATTTT
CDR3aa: CASPPGVAGGRGDTQYF

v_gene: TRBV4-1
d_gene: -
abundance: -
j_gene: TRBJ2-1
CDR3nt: TGCGCCAGCAGCCAAGATCACGGTAATGAGCAGTTCTTC
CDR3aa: CASSQDHGNEQFF

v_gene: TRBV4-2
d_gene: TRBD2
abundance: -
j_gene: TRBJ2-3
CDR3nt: TGTGCCAGCAGCCAAGGGGGGGGACTAGCGGGCACAGATACGCAGTATTTT
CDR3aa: CASSQGGGLAGTDTQYF

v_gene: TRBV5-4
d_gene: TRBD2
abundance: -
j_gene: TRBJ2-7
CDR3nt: TGTGCCAGCAGCGCCAGACTAGCGAGCTACGAGCAGTACTTC
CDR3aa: CASSARLASYEQYF

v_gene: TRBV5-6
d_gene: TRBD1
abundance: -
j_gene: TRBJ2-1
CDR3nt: TGTGCCAGCAGCCTAGACAGGGTGAATGAGCAGTTCTTC
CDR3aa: CASSLDRVNEQFF

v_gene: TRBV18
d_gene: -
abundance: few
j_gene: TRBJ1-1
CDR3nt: TGTGCCAGCCGAGGCGGTGAAGCTTTCTTT
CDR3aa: CASRGGEAFF

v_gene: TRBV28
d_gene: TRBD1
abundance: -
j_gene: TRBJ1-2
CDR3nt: TGTGCCAGCAGACGGACAGGGGGCGCCGGTGGCTACACCTTC
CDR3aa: CASRRTGGAGGYTF

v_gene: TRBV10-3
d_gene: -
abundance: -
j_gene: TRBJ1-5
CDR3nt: TGTGCCATCAGTCTCGAGGGAGCAAATCAGCCCCAGCATTTT
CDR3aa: CAISLEGANQPQHF

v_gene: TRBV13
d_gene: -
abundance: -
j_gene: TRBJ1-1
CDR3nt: TGTGCCAGCAGCTTCGGTCCGGGTAGCACTGAAGCTTTCTTT
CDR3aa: CASSFGPGSTEAFF

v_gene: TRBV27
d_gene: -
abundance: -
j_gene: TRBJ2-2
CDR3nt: TGTGCCAGCAGCAGCGGCAGAGAAATCACCGGGGAGCTGTTTTTT
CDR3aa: CASSSGREITGELFF

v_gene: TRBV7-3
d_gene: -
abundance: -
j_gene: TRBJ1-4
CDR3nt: TGTGCCAGCAGACAACAGGAAAAACTGTTTTTT
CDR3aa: CASRQQEKLFF

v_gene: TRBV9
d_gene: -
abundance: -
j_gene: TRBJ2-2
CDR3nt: TGTGCCAGCAGCGTAGGGCGAGGAAACACCGGGGAGCTGTTTTTT
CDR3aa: CASSVGRGNTGELFF

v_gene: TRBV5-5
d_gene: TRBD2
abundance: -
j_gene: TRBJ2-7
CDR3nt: TGTGCCAGCAGTCCGTCCCGTCCGGGACTAGCATACGAGCAGTACTTC
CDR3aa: CASSPSRPGLAYEQYF

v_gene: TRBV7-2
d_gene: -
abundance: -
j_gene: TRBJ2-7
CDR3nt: TGTGCCAGCAGCTTAGGTTACTACGAGCAGTACTTC
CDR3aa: CASSLGYYEQYF

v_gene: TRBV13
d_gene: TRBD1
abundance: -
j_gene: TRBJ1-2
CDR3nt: TGTGCCAGCAGCTCCCGGGACAGACCCTATGGCTACACCTTC
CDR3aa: CASSSRDRPYGYTF

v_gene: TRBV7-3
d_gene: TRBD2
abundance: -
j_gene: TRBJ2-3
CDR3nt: TGTGCCAGCAGTAGCAGCGGGGGAACAGATACGCAGTATTTT
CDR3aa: CASSSSGGTDTQYF

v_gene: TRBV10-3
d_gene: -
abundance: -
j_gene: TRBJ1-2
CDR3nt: TGTGCCATCAAATTAGAGGAGCGGGCAGGAAGGCGACATGGCTACACCTTC
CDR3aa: CAIKLEERAGRRHGYTF

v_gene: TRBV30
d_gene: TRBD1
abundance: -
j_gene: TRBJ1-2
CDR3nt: TGTGCCTGGAGTGAGGGGGCGAGGGGCTACACCTTC
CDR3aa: CAWSEGARGYTF

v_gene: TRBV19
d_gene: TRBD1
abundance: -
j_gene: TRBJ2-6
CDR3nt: TGTGCCAGTATGACAGGGACGAGCTCTGGGGCCAACGTCCTGACTTTC
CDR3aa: CASMTGTSSGANVLTF

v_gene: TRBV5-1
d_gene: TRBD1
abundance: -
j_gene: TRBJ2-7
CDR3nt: TGCGCCAGCAGCCCTGGGGACAGGGGGTACGAGCAGTACTTC
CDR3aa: CASSPGDRGYEQYF

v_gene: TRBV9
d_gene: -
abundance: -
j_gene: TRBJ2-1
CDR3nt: TGTGCCAGCAGCGTTCCATCTAACAATGAGCAGTTCTTC
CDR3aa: CASSVPSNNEQFF

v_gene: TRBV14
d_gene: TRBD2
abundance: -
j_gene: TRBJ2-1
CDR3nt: TGTGCCAGCAGTATTAGCGGGGGGCCGACCTACAATGAGCAGTTCTTC
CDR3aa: CASSISGGPTYNEQFF

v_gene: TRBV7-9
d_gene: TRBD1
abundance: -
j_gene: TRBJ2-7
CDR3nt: TGTGCCAGCAGCTTTGTAGGGACAGGTCGTGAGGAGCAGTACTTC
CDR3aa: CASSFVGTGREEQYF

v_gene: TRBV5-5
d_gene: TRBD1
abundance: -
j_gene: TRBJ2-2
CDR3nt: TGTGCCAGCAGCCTATCCACGACAGGGGCGGCCACCGGGGAGCTGTTTTTT
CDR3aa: CASSLSTTGAATGELFF

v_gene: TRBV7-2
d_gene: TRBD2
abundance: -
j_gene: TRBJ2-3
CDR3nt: TGTGCCAGCAGCCGCCGGGACTACGCGGGCACAGATACGCAGTATTTT
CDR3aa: CASSRRDYAGTDTQYF

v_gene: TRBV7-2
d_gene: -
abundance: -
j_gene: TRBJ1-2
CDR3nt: TGTGCCAGCAGCTTAGGACCAGGCTATGGCTACACCTTC
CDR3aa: CASSLGPGYGYTF

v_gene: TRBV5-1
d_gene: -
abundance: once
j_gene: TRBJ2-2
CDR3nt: TGCGCCAGCAGCTTCGACAGGATCCACCGGGAGCTGTTTTTT
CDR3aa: CASSFDRIHRELFF

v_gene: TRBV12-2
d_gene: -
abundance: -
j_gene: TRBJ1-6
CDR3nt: TGTGCAAGTCGCCCTCCCAATGGAGGGTGCAGGAGAAATTCACCCCTCCACTTT
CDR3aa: CASRPPNGGCRRNSPLHF

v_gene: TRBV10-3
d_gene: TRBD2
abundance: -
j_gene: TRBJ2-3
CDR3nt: TGTGCCATCAGTGGGGGGCGGGAGGTCTCGTCAGATACGCAGTATTTT
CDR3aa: CAISGGREVSSDTQYF